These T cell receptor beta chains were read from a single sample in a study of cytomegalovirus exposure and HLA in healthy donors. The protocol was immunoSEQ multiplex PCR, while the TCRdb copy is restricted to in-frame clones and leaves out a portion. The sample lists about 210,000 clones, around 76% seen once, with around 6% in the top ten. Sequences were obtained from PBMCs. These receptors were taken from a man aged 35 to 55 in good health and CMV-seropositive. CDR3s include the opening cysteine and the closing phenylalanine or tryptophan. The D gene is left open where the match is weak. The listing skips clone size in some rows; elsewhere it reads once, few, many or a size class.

CASSPTPLSNQPQHF TGCGCCAGCAGCCCTACTCCCCTTAGCAATCAGCCCCAGCATTTT TRBV4-1 NA TRBJ1-5 NA
CASSSQQGNWETQYF TGTGCCAGCAGTTCCCAGCAGGGGAACTGGGAGACCCAGTACTTC TRBV27 NA TRBJ2-5 NA
CASTAGSNQPQHF TGTGCCAGTACTGCAGGTAGCAATCAGCCCCAGCATTTT TRBV19 NA TRBJ1-5 NA
CASMPGAGTEAFF TGTGCCAGCATGCCAGGGGCGGGCACTGAAGCTTTCTTT TRBV7-2 NA TRBJ1-1 NA
CASSDSGSETQYF TGTGCCAGCAGTGATTCAGGGTCGGAGACCCAGTACTTC TRBV2 NA TRBJ2-5 NA
CASSIVEGGSKDYNEQFF TGTGCCAGTAGTATCGTGGAAGGCGGGAGTAAAGACTACAATGAGCAGTTCTTC TRBV19 TRBD2 TRBJ2-1 NA
CASRSGQGDEQYF TGTGCCAGCCGATCGGGACAGGGAGACGAGCAGTACTTC TRBV6-5 TRBD1 TRBJ2-7 NA
CASSLVLAGGYNEQFF TGTGCCAGCAGTTTAGTACTAGCGGGAGGGTACAATGAGCAGTTCTTC TRBV27 TRBD2 TRBJ2-1 NA
CASSLYAAGVTDTQYF TGTGCCAGCAGCCTGTACGCAGCGGGAGTCACAGATACGCAGTATTTT TRBV7-3 TRBD2 TRBJ2-3 NA
CASSLLPRGTGVSYEQYF TGTGCCAGCAGTCTATTGCCGCGCGGGACAGGGGTCTCCTACGAGCAGTACTTC TRBV2 TRBD1 TRBJ2-7 NA
CASGLGTGLNTEAFF TGTGCTAGTGGTTTGGGGACAGGTTTGAACACTGAAGCTTTCTTT TRBV12-5 TRBD1 TRBJ1-1 NA
CASSPSAGGVYNEQFF TGTGCCAGCAGCCCCTCAGCGGGAGGGGTTTACAATGAGCAGTTCTTC TRBV4-2 TRBD2 TRBJ2-1 NA
CASSFVNTGELFF TGTGCCAGCAGCTTCGTGAACACCGGGGAGCTGTTTTTT TRBV7-3 NA TRBJ2-2 NA
CASSRTPGQGLGVQFF TGCGCCAGCAGCCGAACCCCGGGACAGGGTCTGGGGGTGCAGTTCTTC TRBV4-1 TRBD1 TRBJ2-1 NA
CASNTGGAHRGTQYF TGTGCCAGCAATACAGGGGGGGCCCACCGGGGGACCCAGTACTTC TRBV2 NA TRBJ2-5 NA
CASRSIFRGDTQYF TGTGCCAGCAGGTCCATCTTTAGGGGGGATACGCAGTATTTT TRBV6-5 NA TRBJ2-3 NA
CASSPRAPTDTQYF TGTGCCAGCAGCCCGCGGGCACCCACAGATACGCAGTATTTT TRBV7-9 NA TRBJ2-3 NA
CASSFWGGRNQNEKLFF TGCGCCAGCAGCTTTTGGGGGGGACGGAACCAAAATGAAAAACTGTTTTTT TRBV5-1 NA TRBJ1-4 few
CASSHGNTEAFF TGTGCCAGCAGCCACGGGAACACTGAAGCTTTCTTT TRBV7-8 NA TRBJ1-1 NA
CASSERGGRRETQYF TGTGCCAGCAGTGAACGGGGGGGGCGCAGGGAGACCCAGTACTTC TRBV2 TRBD2 TRBJ2-5 NA
CASSQTRDNEQFF TGCGCCAGCAGCCAAACCCGGGACAATGAGCAGTTCTTC TRBV4-1 NA TRBJ2-1 NA
CASSISGSGANVLTF TGTGCCAGTAGTATTAGCGGCTCTGGGGCCAACGTCCTGACTTTC TRBV19 NA TRBJ2-6 NA
CASSLGRGTSEQYF TGCGCCAGCAGCCTCGGAAGGGGGACGTCCGAGCAGTACTTC TRBV4-1 NA TRBJ2-7 once
CASSWIAGAASDTQYF TGTGCCAGCAGTTGGATAGCGGGAGCGGCATCAGATACGCAGTATTTT TRBV27 TRBD2 TRBJ2-3 NA
CASQNGRLSYNEQFF TGTGCCAGCCAGAACGGGAGGCTCTCCTACAATGAGCAGTTCTTC TRBV6-5 TRBD2 TRBJ2-1 NA
CASRINRGENTEAFF TGTGCCAGCAGGATTAACAGGGGGGAGAACACTGAAGCTTTCTTT TRBV6-5 TRBD1 TRBJ1-1 NA
CASSLGSAGNTIYF TGTGCCAGCAGCTTGGGCTCGGCTGGAAACACCATATATTTT TRBV5-6 NA TRBJ1-3 once
CASSQDRLGVEAFF TGCGCCAGCAGCCAAGATCGGTTAGGAGTTGAAGCTTTCTTT TRBV4-1 NA TRBJ1-1 few
CATGGVASTDTQYF TGTGCCACCGGCGGCGTGGCTAGCACAGATACGCAGTATTTT TRBV15 NA TRBJ2-3 NA
CASSQPGRPLYNEQFF TGCGCCAGCAGCCAACCAGGGAGGCCCTTATACAATGAGCAGTTCTTC TRBV4-1 NA TRBJ2-1 NA
CASAPLLASYEQYF TGTGCTAGTGCCCCCCTTCTAGCGTCCTACGAGCAGTACTTC TRBV12-5 NA TRBJ2-7 NA
CASSQTSGKFVEQFF TGTGCCAGCAGCCAAACTAGCGGAAAGTTTGTTGAGCAGTTCTTC TRBV11-2 TRBD2 TRBJ2-1 NA
CASSLDSASGLHTDTQYF TGTGCCAGCAGCTTAGATAGTGCTAGCGGGCTTCACACAGATACGCAGTATTTT TRBV11-2 TRBD2 TRBJ2-3 NA
CASNQGKSSGYTF TGTGCCAGTAATCAGGGCAAGTCTAGTGGCTACACCTTC TRBV19 NA TRBJ1-2 NA
CASSLDGLFTQPQHF TGTGCCAGCTCGCTGGACGGACTCTTCACTCAGCCCCAGCATTTT TRBV18 NA TRBJ1-5 NA
CASSEAQGDTEAFF TGTGCCAGCAGTGAAGCGCAAGGGGACACTGAAGCTTTCTTT TRBV6-1 NA TRBJ1-1 NA
CASLDKGGPQETQYF TGTGCCAGCTTAGATAAGGGAGGCCCACAAGAGACCCAGTACTTC TRBV6-6 NA TRBJ2-5 once
CASSQDRVSGPAYEQYF TGCGCCAGCAGCCAAGACCGTGTCTCAGGGCCAGCCTACGAGCAGTACTTC TRBV4-1 NA TRBJ2-7 NA
CASSEAPVLAYEQYF TGTGCCAGCAGTGAAGCCCCGGTTCTCGCCTACGAGCAGTACTTC TRBV6-1 NA TRBJ2-7 once
CASSEPARESGEQFF TGTGCCAGCAGTGAACCTGCGCGGGAGTCCGGTGAGCAGTTCTTC TRBV6-4 TRBD2 TRBJ2-1 few
CAWSDMWRVNEQYF TGTGCCTGGAGTGACATGTGGAGAGTCAACGAGCAGTACTTC TRBV30 NA TRBJ2-7 NA
CASSLLREPARETQYF TGCGCCAGCAGCCTCTTGCGGGAGCCTGCACGAGAGACCCAGTACTTC TRBV5-1 TRBD2 TRBJ2-5 NA
CASSVLSGTFYNEQFF TGTGCCAGCAGCGTGTTGAGCGGGACCTTCTACAATGAGCAGTTCTTC TRBV11-3 TRBD2 TRBJ2-1 NA
CASSESLGHPNQPQHF TGTGCCAGCAGCGAAAGTCTTGGACATCCCAATCAGCCCCAGCATTTT TRBV11-2 NA TRBJ1-5 NA
CASKITGWENIQYF TGTGCCAGTAAGATCACAGGCTGGGAAAACATTCAGTACTTC TRBV19 NA TRBJ2-4 NA
CASTGGGQGSTEAFF TGTGCCAGCACCGGGGGGGGACAGGGAAGCACTGAAGCTTTCTTT TRBV7-9 TRBD1 TRBJ1-1 NA
CASSVAREGGVYGYTF TGTGCCAGCAGCGTAGCTAGAGAAGGGGGGGTATATGGCTACACCTTC TRBV9 NA TRBJ1-2 NA
CASSLGTADTQYF TGCGCCAGCAGCTTGGGTACGGCAGATACGCAGTATTTT TRBV5-1 NA TRBJ2-3 NA
CASTSWTAAGGGNEQFF TGTGCCAGCACTTCCTGGACAGCAGCGGGAGGGGGCAATGAGCAGTTCTTC TRBV27 TRBD2 TRBJ2-1 NA
CSVRTVFTEAFF TGCAGCGTTCGGACAGTTTTCACTGAAGCTTTCTTT TRBV29-1 NA TRBJ1-1 NA
CASSLGVRAGELFF TGTGCCAGCAGCTTAGGGGTGCGGGCCGGGGAGCTGTTTTTT TRBV7-3 NA TRBJ2-2 NA
CASSLSGIEYF TGTGCCAGCAGCTTAAGCGGGATTGAGTATTTT TRBV7-2 TRBD2 TRBJ2-3 NA
CASSGTAGYEQYF TGTGCCAGCAGCGGGACAGCAGGCTACGAGCAGTACTTC TRBV7-6 TRBD1 TRBJ2-7 NA
CASSQENWERVHNEQFF TGCGCCAGCAGCCAAGAGAACTGGGAGAGGGTTCACAATGAGCAGTTCTTC TRBV4-1 NA TRBJ2-1 NA
CASSLRETQYF TGTGCCAGCAGCTTACGGGAGACCCAGTACTTC TRBV11-2 NA TRBJ2-5 NA